This TCR beta chain appears in the sequencing data of a study of naive and memory T cell subsets. The study's findings and limits: In naive cells, over 95% of TCR sequences were seen only once. Possibly reflecting memory cells re-expressing CD45RA, a few larger clonotypes occurred in naive repertoires, especially CD8. Findings for naive and memory subsets could not be checked against ground truth. Activation and differentiation may alter RNA-based TCR counts.

The beta constant-region primer was an equimolar mix of two oligonucleotides covering TRBC1 and TRBC2. Nested alpha and beta constant-region primers with the SP2 primer drove four PCR rounds on ligated cDNA. TCRdb ran MiXCR on the UMI-ligation and nested PCR reads and lists one entry per CDR3 protein. This table has over 110,000 distinct CDR3 sequences, 15% to 25% appearing once. CDR1 is MGHRA, CDR2 YSYEKL, per germline. This CDR3 spans 13 amino acids. The ends lost 4 bases at V and 11 bases at J; junction bases unmatched: 10. In the case of this clonotype: No antigen is known for it.

CD4 T cells were positively selected, then CD8 T cells from the CD4-negative fraction. The chain joins TRBV4-1 to TRBJ1-1; TRBD1 matches at 7 bases. Sequenced: naive CD8+ T cells from blood. This receptor was identified in a human donor in good health. The CDR3 loop is CASSPRQGSAAFF. Here the CDR3 DNA reads TGCGCCAGCAGCCCCCGACAGGGAAGTGCGGCTTTCTTT.